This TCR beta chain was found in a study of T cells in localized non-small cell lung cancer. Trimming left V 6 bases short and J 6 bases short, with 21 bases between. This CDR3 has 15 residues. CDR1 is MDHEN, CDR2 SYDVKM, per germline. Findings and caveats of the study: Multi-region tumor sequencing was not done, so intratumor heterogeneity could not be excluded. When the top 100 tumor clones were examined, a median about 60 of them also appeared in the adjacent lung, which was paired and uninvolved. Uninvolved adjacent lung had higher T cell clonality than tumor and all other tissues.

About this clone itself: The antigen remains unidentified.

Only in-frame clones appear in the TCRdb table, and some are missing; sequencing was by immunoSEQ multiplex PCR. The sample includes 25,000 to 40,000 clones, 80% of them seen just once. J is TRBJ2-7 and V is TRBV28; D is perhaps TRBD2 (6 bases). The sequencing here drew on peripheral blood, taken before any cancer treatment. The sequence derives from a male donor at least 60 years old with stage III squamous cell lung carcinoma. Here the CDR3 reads CASRHLQEGRAEQYF. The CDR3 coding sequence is TGTGCCAGCAGGCACCTACAGGAGGGTAGGGCCGAGCAGTACTTC.